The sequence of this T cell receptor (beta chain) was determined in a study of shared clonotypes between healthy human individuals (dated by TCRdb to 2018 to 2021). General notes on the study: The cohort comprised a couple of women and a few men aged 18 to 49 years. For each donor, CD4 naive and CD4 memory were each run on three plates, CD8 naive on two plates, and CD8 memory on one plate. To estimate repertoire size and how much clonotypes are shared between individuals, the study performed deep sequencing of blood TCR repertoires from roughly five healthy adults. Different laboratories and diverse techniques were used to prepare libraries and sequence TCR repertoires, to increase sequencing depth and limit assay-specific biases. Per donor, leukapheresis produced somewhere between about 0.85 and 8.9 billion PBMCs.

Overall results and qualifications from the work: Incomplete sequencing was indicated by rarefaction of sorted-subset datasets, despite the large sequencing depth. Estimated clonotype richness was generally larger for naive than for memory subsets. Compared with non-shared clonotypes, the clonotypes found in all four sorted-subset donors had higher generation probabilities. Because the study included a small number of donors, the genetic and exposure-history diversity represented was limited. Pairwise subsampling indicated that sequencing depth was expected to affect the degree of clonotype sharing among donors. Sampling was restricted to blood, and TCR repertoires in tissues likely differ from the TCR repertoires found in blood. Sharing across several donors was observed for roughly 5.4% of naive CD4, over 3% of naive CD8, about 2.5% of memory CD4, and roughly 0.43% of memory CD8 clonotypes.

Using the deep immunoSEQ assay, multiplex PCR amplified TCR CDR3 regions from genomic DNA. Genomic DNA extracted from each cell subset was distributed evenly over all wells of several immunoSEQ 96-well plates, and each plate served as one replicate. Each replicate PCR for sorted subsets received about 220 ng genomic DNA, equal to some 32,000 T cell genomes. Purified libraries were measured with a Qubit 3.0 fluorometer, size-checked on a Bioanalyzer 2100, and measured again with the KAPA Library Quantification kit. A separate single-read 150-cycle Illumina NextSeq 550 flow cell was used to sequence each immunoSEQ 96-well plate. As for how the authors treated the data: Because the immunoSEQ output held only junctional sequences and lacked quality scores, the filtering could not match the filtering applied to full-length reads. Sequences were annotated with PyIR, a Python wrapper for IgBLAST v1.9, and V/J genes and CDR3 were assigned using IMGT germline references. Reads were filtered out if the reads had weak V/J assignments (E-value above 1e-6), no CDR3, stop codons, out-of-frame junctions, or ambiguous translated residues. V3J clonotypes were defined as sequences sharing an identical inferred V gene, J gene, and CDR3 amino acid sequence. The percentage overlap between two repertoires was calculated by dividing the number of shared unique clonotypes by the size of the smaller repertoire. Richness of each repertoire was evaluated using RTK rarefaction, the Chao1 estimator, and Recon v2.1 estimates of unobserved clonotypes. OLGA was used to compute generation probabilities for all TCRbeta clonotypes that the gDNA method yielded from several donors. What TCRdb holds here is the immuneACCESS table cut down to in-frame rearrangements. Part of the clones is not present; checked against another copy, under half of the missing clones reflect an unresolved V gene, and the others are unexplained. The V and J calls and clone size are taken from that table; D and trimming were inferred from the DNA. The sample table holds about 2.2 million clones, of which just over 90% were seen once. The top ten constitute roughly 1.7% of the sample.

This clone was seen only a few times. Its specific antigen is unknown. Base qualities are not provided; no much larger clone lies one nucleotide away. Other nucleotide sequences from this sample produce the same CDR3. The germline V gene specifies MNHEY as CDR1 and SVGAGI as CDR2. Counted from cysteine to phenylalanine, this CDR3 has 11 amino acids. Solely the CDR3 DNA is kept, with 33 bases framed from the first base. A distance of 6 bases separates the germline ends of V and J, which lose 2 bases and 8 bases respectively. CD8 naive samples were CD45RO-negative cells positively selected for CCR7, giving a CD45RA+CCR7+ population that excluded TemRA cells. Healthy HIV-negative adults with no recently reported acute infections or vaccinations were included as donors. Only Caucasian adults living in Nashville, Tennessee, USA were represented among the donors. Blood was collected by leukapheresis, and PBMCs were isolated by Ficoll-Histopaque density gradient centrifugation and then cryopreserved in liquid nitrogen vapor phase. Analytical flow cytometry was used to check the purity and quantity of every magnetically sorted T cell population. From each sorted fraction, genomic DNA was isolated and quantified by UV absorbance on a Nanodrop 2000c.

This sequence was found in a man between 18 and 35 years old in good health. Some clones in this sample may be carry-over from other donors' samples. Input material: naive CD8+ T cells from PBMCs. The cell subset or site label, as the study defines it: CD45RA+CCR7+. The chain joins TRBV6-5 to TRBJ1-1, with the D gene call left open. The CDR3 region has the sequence CASSYGGEAFF. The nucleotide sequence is TGTGCCAGCAGTTACGGCGGAGAAGCTTTCTTT.